The T cell receptor beta chain described here comes from a study of blood T cell repertoires in COVID-19. In the study overall: COVID-19 samples collected from the United States, Italy and Spain covered acute and convalescent phases. T cells, B-cell-depleted T cells, or PBMCs supplied cDNA or gDNA.

What the recovered Cohort 3 donors had was two negative PCRs, clearance, or symptom resolution. Clones were sequenced by immunoSEQ multiplex PCR, and TCRdb holds only the in-frame ones, with some missing. Of hundreds of thousands of clones in the sample, roughly nine tenths were seen once. Trimming at V came to 4 bases and at J to 10 bases, leaving 9 bases not matched to a gene. CDR3 length: 15 residues. Germline V gives CDR1 LNHDA, CDR2 SQIVND (reference sequence). The origin of this receptor is a woman between 40 and 50 years old who had recovered from COVID-19. The chain is built from TRBV19 and TRBJ2-1, with 11 bases that match TRBD1. Sequencing was carried out using PBMCs or T cells enriched from blood (not recorded which). The CDR3 spells CASSTIRTGGWEQFF. The CDR3 DNA sequence: TGTGCCAGTAGTACTATCCGGACAGGGGGCTGGGAGCAGTTCTTC.